A selection of T cell receptor beta chains follows, all from one sample in a study of metastatic and nonmetastatic thyroid tumors. With MiXCR, TCRdb called clones anew from the PCR reads. The sample comprises over 10,000 clones, around a quarter of which are singletons, and about 20% rests with the top ten. The material sequenced was tumor tissue. The source of these receptors is a female donor with papillary thyroid cancer or a benign thyroid nodule (not recorded which). Some clones in this sample may be carry-over from other donors' samples. CDR3s include the opening cysteine and the closing phenylalanine or tryptophan. D genes are given only for firm matches. Some rows have no size entry. The others give once, few or many, or a class for an expanded clone.

D gene	V gene	clone size	J gene	CDR3 DNA	CDR3 protein
-	TRBV12-3/TRBV12-4	medium-sized	TRBJ2-2	TGTGCCAGCAGACACGCCGAGACCGGGGAGCTGTTTTTT	CASRHAETGELFF
TRBD1	TRBV11-1	-	TRBJ2-7	TGTGCCAGCAGCGTTCGACAGGGAACCTACGAGCAGTACTTC	CASSVRQGTYEQYF
TRBD1	TRBV28	many	TRBJ1-4	TGTGCCAGCGAATCCAGGGGGGAAAAACTGTTTTTT	CASESRGEKLFF
-	TRBV20-1	many	TRBJ2-7	TGCAGTGCTAGAGGCCCCTACGAGCAGTACTTC	CSARGPYEQYF
-	TRBV7-8	-	TRBJ2-7	TGTGCCAGCAGCTTGGGGGCTTCCTACGAGCAGTACTTC	CASSLGASYEQYF
-	TRBV7-9	-	TRBJ2-7	TGTGCCAGCAGCCCTGACGTGATCTCCTACGAGCAGTACTTC	CASSPDVISYEQYF
-	TRBV9	many	TRBJ1-1	TGTGCCAGCAGCGCCCGAGATCAGGCACCGTCCCGAGCTTTCTTT	CASSARDQAPSRAFF
-	TRBV5-1	-	TRBJ1-1	TGCGCCAGCAGCTTGGTCGCGGGCGGCACTGAAGCTTTCTTT	CASSLVAGGTEAFF
TRBD2	TRBV27	few	TRBJ2-1	TGTGCCAGCAGTGCAGGACTAGCGACGAGTTCATACAATGAGCAGTTCTTC	CASSAGLATSSYNEQFF
TRBD2	TRBV28	-	TRBJ2-7	TGTGCCAGCAGTTCGACTAGCGGTCAGTACTTC	CASSSTSGQYF
-	TRBV11-3	-	TRBJ2-5	TGTGCCAGCAGCCCTGGGCAACAGGGGAGGGAGACCCAGTACTTC	CASSPGQQGRETQYF